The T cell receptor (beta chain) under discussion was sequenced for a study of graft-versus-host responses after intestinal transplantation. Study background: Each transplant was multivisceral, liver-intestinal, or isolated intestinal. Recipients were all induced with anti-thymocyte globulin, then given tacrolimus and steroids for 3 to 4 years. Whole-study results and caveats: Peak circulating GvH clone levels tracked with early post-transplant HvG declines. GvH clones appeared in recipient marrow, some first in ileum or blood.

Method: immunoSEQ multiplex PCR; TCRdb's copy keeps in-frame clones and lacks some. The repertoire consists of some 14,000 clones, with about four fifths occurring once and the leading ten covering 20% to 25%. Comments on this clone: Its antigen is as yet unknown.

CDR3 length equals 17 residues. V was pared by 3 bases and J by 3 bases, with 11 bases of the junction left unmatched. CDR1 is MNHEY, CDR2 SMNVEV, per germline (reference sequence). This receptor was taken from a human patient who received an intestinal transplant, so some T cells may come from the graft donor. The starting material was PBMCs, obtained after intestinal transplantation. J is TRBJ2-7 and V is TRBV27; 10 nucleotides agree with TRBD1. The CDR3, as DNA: TGTGCCAGCAGTTTTGAATTTAGGACAGGGGGAAGCTACGAGCAGTACTTC. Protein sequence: CASSFEFRTGGSYEQYF.